This T cell receptor (beta chain) was obtained from a study of CD8+ T cells in alopecia areata. RNA was isolated and reverse transcribed to cDNA, the sequencing template. Sequencing used immunoSEQ multiplex PCR; TCRdb keeps in-frame clones, though not all of them. The sample has about 150,000 clones; 50% to 60% are singletons. J was trimmed by 0 bases and V by 2 bases; bases with no gene match: 6. Germline V lookup: CDR1 SGHRS, CDR2 YFSETQ. The CDR3 length is 17 residues. The sequenced sample consisted of CD4+ T cells sorted from blood. The clonotype comes from a human donor in good health. The gene calls are TRBV5-1 and TRBJ2-1; 9 positions match TRBD2. CDR3 sequence (DNA): TGCGCCAGCAGCTTAACACTAGCGGGTTCCTCCTACAATGAGCAGTTCTTC. The encoded protein is CASSLTLAGSSYNEQFF.